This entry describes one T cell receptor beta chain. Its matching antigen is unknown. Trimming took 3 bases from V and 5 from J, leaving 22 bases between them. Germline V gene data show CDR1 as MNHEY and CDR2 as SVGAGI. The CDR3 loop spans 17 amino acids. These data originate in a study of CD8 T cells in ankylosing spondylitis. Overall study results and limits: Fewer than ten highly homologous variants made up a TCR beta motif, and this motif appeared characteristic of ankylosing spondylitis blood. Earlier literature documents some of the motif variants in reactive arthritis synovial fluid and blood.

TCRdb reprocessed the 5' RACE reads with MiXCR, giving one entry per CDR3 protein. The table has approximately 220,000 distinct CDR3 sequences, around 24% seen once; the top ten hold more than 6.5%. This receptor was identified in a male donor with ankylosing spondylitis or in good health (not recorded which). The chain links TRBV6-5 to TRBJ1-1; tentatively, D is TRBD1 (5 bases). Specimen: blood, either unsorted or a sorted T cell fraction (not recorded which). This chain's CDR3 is CASSYNPGNSWGTEAFF. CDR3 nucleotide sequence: TGTGCCAGCAGTTATAACCCGGGAAACAGCTGGGGGACTGAAGCTTTCTTT.